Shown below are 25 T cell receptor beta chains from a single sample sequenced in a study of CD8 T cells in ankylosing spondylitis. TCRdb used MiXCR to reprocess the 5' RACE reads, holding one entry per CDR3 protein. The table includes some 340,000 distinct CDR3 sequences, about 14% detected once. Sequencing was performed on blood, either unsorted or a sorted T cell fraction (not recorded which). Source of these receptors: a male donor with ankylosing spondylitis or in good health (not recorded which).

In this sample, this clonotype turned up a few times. CDR3 residues: CSALARAESTDTQYF. For the CDR3, the DNA is TGCAGTGCCCTAGCACGGGCGGAGAGCACAGATACGCAGTATTTT. This chain links TRBV20-1 with TRBJ2-3, with D tentatively TRBD2 (5 bases). V lost 6 bases and J 0 bases, leaving 16 bases between the germline ends. Germline V gene lookup returns CDR1 DFQATT and CDR2 SNEGSKA (reference sequence). The CDR3 runs 15 residues.

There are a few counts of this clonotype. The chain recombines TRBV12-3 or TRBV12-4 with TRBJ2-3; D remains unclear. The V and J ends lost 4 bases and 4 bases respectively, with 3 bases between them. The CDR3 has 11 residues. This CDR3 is CASSWADTQYF. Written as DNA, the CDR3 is TGTGCCAGCAGTTGGGCAGATACGCAGTATTTT.

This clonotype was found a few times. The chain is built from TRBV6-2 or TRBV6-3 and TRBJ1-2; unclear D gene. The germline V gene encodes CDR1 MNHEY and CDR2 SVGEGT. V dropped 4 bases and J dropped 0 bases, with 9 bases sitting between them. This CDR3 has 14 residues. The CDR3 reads CASSLLRANYGYTF. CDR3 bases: TGTGCCAGCAGTTTGCTACGAGCTAACTATGGCTACACCTTC.

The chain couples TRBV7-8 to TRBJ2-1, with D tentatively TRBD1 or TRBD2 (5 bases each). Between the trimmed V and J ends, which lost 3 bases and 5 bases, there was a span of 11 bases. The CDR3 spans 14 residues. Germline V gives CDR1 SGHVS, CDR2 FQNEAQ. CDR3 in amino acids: CASSFRDLDNEQFF. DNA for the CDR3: TGTGCCAGCAGCTTCCGGGACCTGGACAATGAGCAGTTCTTC.

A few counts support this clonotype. This chain's CDR3 is CASILTRGNTGELFF. CDR3 nucleotide sequence: TGTGCCAGCATCCTAACACGAGGGAACACCGGGGAGCTGTTTTTT. The chain joins TRBV12-3 or TRBV12-4 to TRBJ2-2; unclear D gene. This CDR3 has 15 amino acids. The germline V and J ends were trimmed by 7 bases and 1 base, with 13 bases remaining between them.

CDR3 in amino acids: CASSLRDRASYEQYF. The CDR3 DNA follows: TGTGCCAGCAGCTTACGGGACAGGGCGTCCTACGAGCAGTACTTC. The chain couples TRBV5-6 to TRBJ2-7; TRBD1 aligns across 9 bases. Losses at the gene ends were 2 bases for V and 1 base for J; bases not matched to a gene: 4. Per the germline V gene, CDR1 is SGHDT and CDR2 is YYEEEE. This CDR3 is built from 15 residues.

CDR3 bases: TGTGCCAGCAGCTTCGGACAGGGCGTCTCCTACGAGCAGTACTTC. It encodes CASSFGQGVSYEQYF. The V call is TRBV5-5, the J call TRBJ2-7; 8 nucleotides align to TRBD1. Germline lookup yields CDR1 SGHKS and CDR2 YYEKEE (reference sequence). CDR3 size: 15 residues. Trimming took 2 bases from V and 0 from J; bases not matched to a gene: 4. The complete variable domain, with remaining parts taken from reference TRBV5-5 and TRBJ2-7, reads DAGVTQSPTHLIKTRGQQVTLRCSPISGHKSVSWYQQVLGQGPQFIFQYYEKEERGRGNFPDRFSARQFPNYSSELNVNALLLGDSALYLCASSFGQGVSYEQYFGPGTRLTVT.

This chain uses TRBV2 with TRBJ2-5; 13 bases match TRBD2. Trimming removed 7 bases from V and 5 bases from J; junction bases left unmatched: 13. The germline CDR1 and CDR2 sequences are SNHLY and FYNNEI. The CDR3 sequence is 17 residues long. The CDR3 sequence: CASTPGLAGVGSETQYF. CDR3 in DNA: TGTGCCAGCACCCCAGGACTAGCGGGAGTAGGTAGCGAGACCCAGTACTTC.

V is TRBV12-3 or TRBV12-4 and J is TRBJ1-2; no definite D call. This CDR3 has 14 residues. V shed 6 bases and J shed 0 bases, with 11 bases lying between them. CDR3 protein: CASSPGSPNYGYTF. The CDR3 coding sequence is TGTGCCAGCAGCCCCGGATCACCTAACTATGGCTACACCTTC.

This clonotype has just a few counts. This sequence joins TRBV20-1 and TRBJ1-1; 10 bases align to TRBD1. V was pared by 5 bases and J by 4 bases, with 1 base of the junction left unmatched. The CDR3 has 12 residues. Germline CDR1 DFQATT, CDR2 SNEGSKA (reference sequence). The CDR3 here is CSAWTGGTEAFF. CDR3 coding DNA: TGCAGTGCTTGGACAGGGGGCACTGAAGCTTTCTTT.

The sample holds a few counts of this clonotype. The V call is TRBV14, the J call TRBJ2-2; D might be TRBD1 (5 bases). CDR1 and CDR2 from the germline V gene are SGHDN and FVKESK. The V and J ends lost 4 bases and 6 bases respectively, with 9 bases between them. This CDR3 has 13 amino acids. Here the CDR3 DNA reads TGTGCCAGCAGCCTTATGGGGCCCGGGGAGCTGTTTTTT. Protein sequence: CASSLMGPGELFF. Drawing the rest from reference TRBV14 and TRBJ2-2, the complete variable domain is EAGVTQFPSHSVIEKGQTVTLRCDPISGHDNLYWYRRVMGKEIKFLLHFVKESKQDESGMPNNRFLAERTGGTYSTLKVQPAELEDSGVYFCASSLMGPGELFFGEGSRLTVL.

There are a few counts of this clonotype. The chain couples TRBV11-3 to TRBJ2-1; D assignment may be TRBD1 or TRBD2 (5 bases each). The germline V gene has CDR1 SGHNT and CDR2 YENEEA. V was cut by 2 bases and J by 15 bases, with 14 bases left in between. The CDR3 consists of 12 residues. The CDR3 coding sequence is TGTGCCAGCAGCTTACTACCGGGACCTGGGTTCTTC. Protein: CASSLLPGPGFF.

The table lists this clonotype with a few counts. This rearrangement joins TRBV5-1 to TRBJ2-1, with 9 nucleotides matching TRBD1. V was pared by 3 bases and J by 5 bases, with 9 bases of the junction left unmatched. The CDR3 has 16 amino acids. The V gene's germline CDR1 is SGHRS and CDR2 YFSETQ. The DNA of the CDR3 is TGCGCCAGCAGCTCCCCCGACAGGGGGTTTAACAATGAGCAGTTCTTC. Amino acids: CASSSPDRGFNNEQFF.

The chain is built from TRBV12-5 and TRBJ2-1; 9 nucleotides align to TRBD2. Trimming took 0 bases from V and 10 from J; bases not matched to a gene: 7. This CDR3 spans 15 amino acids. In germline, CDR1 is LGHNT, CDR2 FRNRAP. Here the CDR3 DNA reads TGTGCTAGTGGTTTGGTCGCGGGGGGGAGGAAGGAGCAGTTCTTC. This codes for CASGLVAGGRKEQFF.

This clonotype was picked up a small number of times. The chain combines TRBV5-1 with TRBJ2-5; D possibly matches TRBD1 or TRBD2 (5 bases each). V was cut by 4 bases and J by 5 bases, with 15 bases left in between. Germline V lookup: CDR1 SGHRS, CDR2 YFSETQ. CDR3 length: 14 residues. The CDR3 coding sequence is TGCGCCAGCAGCCCCGGGACCTTGAAGGAGACCCAGTACTTC. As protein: CASSPGTLKETQYF.

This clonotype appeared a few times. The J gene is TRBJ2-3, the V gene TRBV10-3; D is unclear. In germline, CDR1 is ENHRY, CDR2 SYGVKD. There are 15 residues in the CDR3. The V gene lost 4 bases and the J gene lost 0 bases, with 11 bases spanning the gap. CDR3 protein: CAISAQRPSTDTQYF. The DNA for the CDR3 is TGTGCCATCAGTGCTCAGAGACCTAGCACAGATACGCAGTATTTT.

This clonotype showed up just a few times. CDR3 in DNA: TGTGCCAGCAGTTTGGGCGAGGGGCGTAACACCGGGGAGCTGTTTTTT. Amino acid sequence: CASSLGEGRNTGELFF. The J gene is TRBJ2-2, the V gene TRBV27; either TRBD1 or TRBD2 may supply D (5 bases each). The V and J ends lost 3 bases and 2 bases respectively, with 13 bases between them. Germline V gene lookup returns CDR1 MNHEY and CDR2 SMNVEV (reference sequence). The CDR3 covers 16 residues.

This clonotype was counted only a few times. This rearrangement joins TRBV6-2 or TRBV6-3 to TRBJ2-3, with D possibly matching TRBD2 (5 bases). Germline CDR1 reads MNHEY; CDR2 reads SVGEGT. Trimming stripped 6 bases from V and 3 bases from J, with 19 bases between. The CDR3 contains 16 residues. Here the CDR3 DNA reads TGTGCCAGCAGACAACCCCGAGGACTGGGGACAGATACGCAGTATTTT. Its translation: CASRQPRGLGTDTQYF.

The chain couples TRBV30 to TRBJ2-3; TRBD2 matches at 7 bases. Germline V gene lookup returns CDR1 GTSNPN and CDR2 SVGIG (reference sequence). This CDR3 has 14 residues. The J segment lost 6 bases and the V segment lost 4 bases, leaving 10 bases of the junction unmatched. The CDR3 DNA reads TGTGCCTGGAACCCCCCGGGAGGTGGGGATACGCAGTATTTT. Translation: CAWNPPGGGDTQYF. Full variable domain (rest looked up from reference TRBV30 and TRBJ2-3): SQTIHQWPATLVQPVGSPLSLECTVEGTSNPNLYWYRQAAGRGLQLLFYSVGIGQISSEVPQNLSASRPQDRQFILSSKKLLLSDSGFYLCAWNPPGGGDTQYFGPGTRLTVL.

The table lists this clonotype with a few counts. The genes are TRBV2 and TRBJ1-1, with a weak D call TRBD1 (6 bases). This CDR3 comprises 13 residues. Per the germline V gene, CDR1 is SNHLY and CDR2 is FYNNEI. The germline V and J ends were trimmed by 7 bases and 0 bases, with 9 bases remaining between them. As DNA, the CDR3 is TGTGCCAGCACCGGACAGATGAACACTGAAGCTTTCTTT. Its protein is CASTGQMNTEAFF.

The DNA for the CDR3 is TGTGCCACGGGCCTTCCGGGACTAGCGGGAGCCGGGGGGGATACGCAGTATTTT. Translation gives CATGLPGLAGAGGDTQYF. The V call is TRBV25-1, the J call TRBJ2-3, with 14 bases that match TRBD2. Unmatched junction bases numbered 18, after V lost 10 bases and J lost 6 bases. Germline CDR1 and CDR2: MGHDK and SYGVNS. The CDR3 runs 18 residues.

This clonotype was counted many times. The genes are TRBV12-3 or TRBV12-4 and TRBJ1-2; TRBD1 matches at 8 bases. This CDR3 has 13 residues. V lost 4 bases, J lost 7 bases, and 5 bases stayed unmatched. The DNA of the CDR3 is TGTGCCAGCAGTTCCCCCGGGACAGGTGGCTACACCTTC. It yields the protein CASSSPGTGGYTF.

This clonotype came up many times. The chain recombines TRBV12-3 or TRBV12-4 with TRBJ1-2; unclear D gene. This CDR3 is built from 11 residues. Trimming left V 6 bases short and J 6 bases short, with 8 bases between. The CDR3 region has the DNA TGTGCCAGCAGCCCCTTAGATGGCTACACCTTC. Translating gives CASSPLDGYTF.

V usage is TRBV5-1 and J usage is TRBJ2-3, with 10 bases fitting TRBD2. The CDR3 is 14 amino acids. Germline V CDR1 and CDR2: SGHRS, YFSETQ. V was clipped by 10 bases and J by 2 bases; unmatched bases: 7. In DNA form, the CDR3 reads TGCGCCGGCTCCAGCGGGGGGGTCACAGATACGCAGTATTTT. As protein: CAGSSGGVTDTQYF.

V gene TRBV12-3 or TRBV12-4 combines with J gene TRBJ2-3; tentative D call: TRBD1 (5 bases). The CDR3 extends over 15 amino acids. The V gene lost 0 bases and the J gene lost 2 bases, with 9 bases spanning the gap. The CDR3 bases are TGTGCCAGCAGTTTAGCGGCAGGGTTCACAGATACGCAGTATTTT. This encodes CASSLAAGFTDTQYF.